Below are 17 T cell receptor beta chains sequenced from a single sample in a study of T cells after yellow fever vaccination. In TCRdb, the 5' RACE reads were re-called with MiXCR into one record per CDR3 protein. This sample has a few hundred thousand distinct CDR3 sequences, with about a sixth found just once. Sequencing was performed on PBMCs, taken around 5 days after the first yellow fever vaccination. The receptors shown here come from a man aged 18 to 30 who received the YFV17D yellow fever vaccine.

This clonotype occurred many times. An end of the junction differs from the germline gene, which may be a read error. The chain is built from TRBV12-3 or TRBV12-4 and TRBJ2-1; D unclear. The CDR3 extends over 11 amino acids. CDR3 in DNA: TGCGCCAGCAGCTTTTCCAATGAGCAGTTCTTC. Protein product: CASSFSNEQFF.

V is TRBV20-1 and J is TRBJ1-4; the D gene is possibly TRBD1 (5 bases). Looked up from germline, CDR1 is DFQATT and CDR2 is SNEGSKA (reference sequence). The germline V and J ends were trimmed by 0 bases and 7 bases, with 9 bases remaining between them. This CDR3 has 13 amino acids. The CDR3 here is CSARETDGEKLFF. The DNA of the CDR3 is TGCAGTGCTAGAGAGACAGATGGTGAAAAACTGTTTTTT.

J is TRBJ2-3 and V is TRBV5-1, with TRBD1 matching 7 bases. Germline V CDR1 and CDR2: SGHRS, YFSETQ. The CDR3 has 14 residues. V lost 2 bases, J lost 12 bases, and 12 bases stayed unmatched. The CDR3 coding sequence is TGCGCCAGCAGCTTCCTAGGGGGCCCGGGGACACAGTATTTT. Translating gives CASSFLGGPGTQYF.

This clonotype was counted only a few times. The CDR3 here is CASSQAGEGNTIYF. CDR3 DNA: TGTGCCAGCAGCCAAGCAGGTGAGGGAAACACCATATATTTT. This chain uses TRBV3-1 with TRBJ1-3; D not certain. The CDR3 extends over 14 amino acids. The germline V and J ends were trimmed by 1 base and 4 bases, with 8 bases remaining between them. Germline lookup yields CDR1 LGHDT and CDR2 YNNKEL (reference sequence). The variable domain in full, with the rest retrieved from reference TRBV3-1 and TRBJ1-3, is DTAVSQTPKYLVTQMGNDKSIKCEQNLGHDTMYWYKQDSKKFLKIMFSYNNKELIINETVPNRFSPKSPDKAHLNLHINSLELGDSAVYFCASSQAGEGNTIYFGEGSWLTVV.

The CDR3 coding sequence is TGCGCCAGCAGCTTGGAGACTAGCGGGGGTTTCAATGAGCAGTTCTTC. Residues: CASSLETSGGFNEQFF. The chain uses TRBV5-1 and TRBJ2-1, with 12 nucleotides matching TRBD2. In germline, CDR1 is SGHRS, CDR2 YFSETQ. The length of the CDR3 is 16 residues. V lost 0 bases and J lost 6; bases outside the gene matches: 4.

CDR3 amino acids: CASSFFRAQYF. CDR3 bases: TGTGCCAGCAGCTTTTTTAGAGCGCAGTATTTT. The genes are TRBV7-3 and TRBJ2-3; unclear D gene. CDR1 is SGHTA, CDR2 FQGTGA, per germline. This CDR3 region has 11 residues. The V end lost 3 bases, the J end lost 10 bases, and 8 bases lay between the germline ends.

The J gene is TRBJ1-6, the V gene TRBV4-2; the D is unclear. Germline loops: CDR1 LGHNA, CDR2 YNFKEQ. CDR3 size: 19 residues. V shed 1 base and J shed 5 bases, with 21 bases lying between them. The CDR3 spells CASSQGLSVAGMNNSPLHF. In DNA form, the CDR3 reads TGTGCCAGCAGCCAAGGGCTCTCCGTGGCGGGCATGAATAATTCACCCCTCCACTTT.

This clonotype was observed a handful of times. The V and J genes are TRBV5-5 and TRBJ2-1, with a possible D match to TRBD2 (6 bases). Trimming took off 4 bases at V and 15 bases at J, with 17 bases between the two ends. Germline loops: CDR1 SGHKS, CDR2 YYEKEE (reference sequence). The length of the CDR3 is 12 residues. The CDR3 is CASSGGVFVRFF. The CDR3 coding sequence is TGTGCCAGCAGCGGAGGGGTATTCGTGAGGTTCTTC.

This clonotype was seen only a few times. The chain employs TRBV6-2 or TRBV6-3 and TRBJ1-2, with D possibly being TRBD1 (6 bases). Germline CDR1 is MNHEY and CDR2 is SVGEGT. Trimming took off 5 bases at V and 1 base at J, with 8 bases between the two ends. The CDR3 consists of 13 residues. The CDR3 here is CASSNRVNYGYTF. CDR3 in DNA: TGTGCCAGCAGTAACAGGGTTAACTATGGCTACACCTTC.

Note on this clonotype: A much larger clone lies a single base off, so this may be a read error. This chain uses TRBV7-6 with TRBJ1-2, with TRBD1 identical over 7 bases. Germline lookup yields CDR1 SGHVS and CDR2 FNYEAQ. Trimming cost V 5 bases and J 6 bases; bases outside gene matches: 6. The CDR3 is 13 amino acids. The CDR3 bases are TGTGCCAGCAGCCCAGGGGGAGGAGATGGCTACACCTTC. Translation gives CASSPGGGDGYTF.

This clonotype was observed a few times. This chain uses TRBV20-1 with TRBJ2-4; 7 nucleotides align to TRBD1. V gave up 6 bases and J gave up 7 bases; unmatched junction bases: 9. The V gene's germline CDR1 is DFQATT and CDR2 SNEGSKA (reference sequence). The length of the CDR3 is 13 residues. In DNA, the CDR3 is TGCAGTGCCCATACAGGGGTGGGGAACATTCAGTACTTC. It encodes CSAHTGVGNIQYF.

The V gene is TRBV4-1, the J gene TRBJ2-7, with 11 bases identical to TRBD1. V lost 4 bases, J lost 3 bases, and 8 bases stayed unmatched. CDR1 and CDR2 (germline): MGHRA, YSYEKL. The CDR3 spans 16 residues. CDR3 region: CASSPFRGQGVYEQYF. CDR3 bases: TGCGCCAGCAGCCCCTTCAGGGGACAGGGGGTCTACGAGCAGTACTTC.

The genes are TRBV7-8 and TRBJ1-2; unclear D gene. The length of the CDR3 is 13 residues. The germline CDR1 and CDR2 sequences are SGHVS and FQNEAQ. Trimming stripped 5 bases from V and 6 bases from J, with 13 bases between. CDR3 loop: CASSPNPSDGYTF. In nucleotides, the CDR3 is TGTGCCAGCAGCCCCAACCCGTCAGATGGCTACACCTTC.

J is TRBJ1-1 and V is TRBV2; no clear D. The CDR3 totals 12 residues. Trimming shortened V by 4 bases and J by 8 bases, and 11 bases separated the two germline ends. The germline CDR1 and CDR2 sequences are SNHLY and FYNNEI. CDR3 DNA sequence: TGTGCCAGCAGTGGTCGGACGTTCGAAGCTTTCTTT. It is translated as CASSGRTFEAFF.

This clonotype was counted between two and nine times. The rearrangement uses TRBV5-1 and TRBJ1-2; D gene uncertain. There are 14 residues in the CDR3. Trimming took off 0 bases at V and 3 bases at J, with 9 bases between the two ends. Germline V CDR1 and CDR2: SGHRS, YFSETQ. CDR3 sequence: CASSLGAAHYGYTF. The CDR3 region has the DNA TGCGCCAGCAGCTTGGGAGCGGCGCACTATGGCTACACCTTC.

This clonotype has a handful of counts. The V gene is TRBV6-2 or TRBV6-3, the J gene TRBJ2-1; a possible D gene is TRBD1 (5 bases). This CDR3 is 14 amino acids long. Looked up from germline, CDR1 is MNHEY and CDR2 is SVGEGT. V lost 4 bases and J 3 bases, leaving 10 bases between the germline ends. CDR3 sequence (DNA): TGTGCCAGCAGTTCCAGTCAGGGCTACAATGAGCAGTTCTTC. Residues: CASSSSQGYNEQFF.

The chain joins TRBV7-9 to TRBJ1-4; D possibly corresponds to TRBD1 (5 bases). Trimming shortened V by 6 bases and J by 10 bases, and 12 bases separated the two germline ends. The CDR3 is 12 amino acids. Germline values: CDR1 SEHNR, CDR2 FQNEAQ (reference sequence). CDR3 bases: TGTGCCAGCAGGTCAGACAGCCGAAAACTGTTTTTT. Translated: CASRSDSRKLFF.